This TCR beta chain was sequenced in a study of CD8+CD57+ T cells in acquired aplastic anemia. Looking at the study overall: The sorted CD4+ and CD8+ cells yielded an average around 3.2 ug of DNA.

This clonotype was observed at least ten times. Germline V gene sequence: CDR1 SGHDT, CDR2 YYEEEE. With 1 base removed from V and 6 bases from J, the gap between germline ends came to 8 bases. CDR3 length: 14 amino acids. CD8+CD57+ cell expansion, shown by flow cytometry, had occurred in the patients selected for sequencing. The patients all had a severe acquired aplastic anemia diagnosis. The study profiled TCR beta VDJ and CDR3 using genomic DNA as template. TCRdb reanalysed the reads using MiXCR and keeps one entry per CDR3 protein. Of about 160,000 distinct CDR3 sequences in the sample, around half were seen once.

The chain carries TRBV5-6 and TRBJ1-6; D gene unclear. The material sequenced was sorted CD4+, CD8+, or CD8+CD57+ T cells (not recorded which) from PBMCs. The TCR originated in a human donor with aplastic anemia. The CDR3 region has the DNA TGTGCCAGCAGCTTGTTTCGGATTAATTCACCCCTCCACTTT. Residues: CASSLFRINSPLHF.